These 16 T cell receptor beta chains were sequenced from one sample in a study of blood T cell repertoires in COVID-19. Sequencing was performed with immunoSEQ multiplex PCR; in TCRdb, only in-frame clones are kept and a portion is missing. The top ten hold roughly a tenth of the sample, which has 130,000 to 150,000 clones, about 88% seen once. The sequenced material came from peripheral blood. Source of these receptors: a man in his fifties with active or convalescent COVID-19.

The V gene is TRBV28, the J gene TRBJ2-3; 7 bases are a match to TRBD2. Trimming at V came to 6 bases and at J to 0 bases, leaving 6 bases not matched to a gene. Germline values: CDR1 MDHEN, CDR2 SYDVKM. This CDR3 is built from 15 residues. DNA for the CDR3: TGTGCCAGCAGCCCTCTAGCGGACAGCACAGATACGCAGTATTTT. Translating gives CASSPLADSTDTQYF.

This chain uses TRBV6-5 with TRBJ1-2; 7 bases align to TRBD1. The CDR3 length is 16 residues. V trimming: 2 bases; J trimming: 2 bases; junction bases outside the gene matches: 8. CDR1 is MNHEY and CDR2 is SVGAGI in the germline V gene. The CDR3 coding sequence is TGTGCCAGCAGTTACCAGAGGACAGGCGGCAACTATGGCTACACCTTC. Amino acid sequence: CASSYQRTGGNYGYTF.

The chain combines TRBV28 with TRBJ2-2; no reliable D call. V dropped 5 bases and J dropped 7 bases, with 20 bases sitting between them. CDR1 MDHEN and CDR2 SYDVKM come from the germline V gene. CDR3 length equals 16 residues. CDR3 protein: CASSLLGGSQSGELFF. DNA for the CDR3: TGTGCCAGCAGTCTTTTAGGCGGCAGTCAAAGCGGGGAGCTGTTTTTT.

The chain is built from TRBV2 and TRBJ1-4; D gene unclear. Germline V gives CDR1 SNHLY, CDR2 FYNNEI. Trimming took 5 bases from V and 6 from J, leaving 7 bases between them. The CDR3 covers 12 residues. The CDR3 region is CASSTTYEKLFF. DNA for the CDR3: TGTGCCAGCAGTACTACCTATGAAAAACTGTTTTTT.

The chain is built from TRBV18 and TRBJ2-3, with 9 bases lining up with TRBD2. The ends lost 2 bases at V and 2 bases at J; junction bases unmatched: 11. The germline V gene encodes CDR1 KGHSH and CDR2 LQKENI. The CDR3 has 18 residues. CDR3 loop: CASSPGVRLAEITDTQYF. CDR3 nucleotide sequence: TGTGCCAGCTCACCAGGGGTTAGACTAGCGGAGATCACAGATACGCAGTATTTT.

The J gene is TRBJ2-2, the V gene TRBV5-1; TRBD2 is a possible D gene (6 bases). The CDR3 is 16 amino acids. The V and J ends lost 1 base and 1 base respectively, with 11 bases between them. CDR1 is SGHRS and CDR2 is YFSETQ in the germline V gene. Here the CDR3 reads CASSLNGGRNTGELFF. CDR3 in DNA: TGCGCCAGCAGCTTGAACGGGGGAAGGAACACCGGGGAGCTGTTTTTT. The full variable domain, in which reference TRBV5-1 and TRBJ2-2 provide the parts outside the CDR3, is KAGVTQTPRYLIKTRGQQVTLSCSPISGHRSVSWYQQTPGQGLQFLFEYFSETQRNKGNFPGRFSGRQFSNSRSEMNVSTLELGDSALYLCASSLNGGRNTGELFFGEGSRLTVL.

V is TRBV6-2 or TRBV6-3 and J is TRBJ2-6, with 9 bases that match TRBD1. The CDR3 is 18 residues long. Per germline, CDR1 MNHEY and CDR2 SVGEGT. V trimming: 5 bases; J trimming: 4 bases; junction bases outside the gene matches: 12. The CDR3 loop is CASSRFTGTGTGANVLTF. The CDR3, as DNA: TGTGCCAGCAGTAGATTTACCGGGACAGGGACCGGGGCCAACGTCCTGACTTTC.

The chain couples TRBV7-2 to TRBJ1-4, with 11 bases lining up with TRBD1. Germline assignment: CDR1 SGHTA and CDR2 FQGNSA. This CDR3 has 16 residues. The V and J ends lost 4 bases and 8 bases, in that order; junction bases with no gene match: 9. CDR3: CASSSRWTGGQEKLFF. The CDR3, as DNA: TGTGCCAGCAGCTCCCGGTGGACAGGGGGCCAGGAAAAACTGTTTTTT.

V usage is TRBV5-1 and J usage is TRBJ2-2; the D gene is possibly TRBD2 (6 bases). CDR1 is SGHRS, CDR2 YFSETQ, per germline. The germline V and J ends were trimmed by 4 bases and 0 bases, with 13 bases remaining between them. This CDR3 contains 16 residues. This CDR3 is CASSTSGSTNTGELFF. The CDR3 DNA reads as TGCGCCAGCAGCACCTCCGGGAGTACGAACACCGGGGAGCTGTTTTTT.

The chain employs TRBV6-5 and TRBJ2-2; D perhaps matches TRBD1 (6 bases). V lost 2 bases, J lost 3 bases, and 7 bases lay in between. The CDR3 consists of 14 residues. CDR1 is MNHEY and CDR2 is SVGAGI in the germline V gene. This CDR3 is CASSYTGHTGELFF. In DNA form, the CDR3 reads TGTGCCAGCAGTTACACAGGGCACACCGGGGAGCTGTTTTTT.

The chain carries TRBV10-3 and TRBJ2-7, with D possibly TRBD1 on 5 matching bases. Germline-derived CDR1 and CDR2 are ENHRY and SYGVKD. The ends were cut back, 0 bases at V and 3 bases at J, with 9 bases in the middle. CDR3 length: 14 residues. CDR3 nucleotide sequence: TGTGCCATCAGTGAGTCGGCAGGGAACTACGAGCAGTACTTC. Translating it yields CAISESAGNYEQYF.

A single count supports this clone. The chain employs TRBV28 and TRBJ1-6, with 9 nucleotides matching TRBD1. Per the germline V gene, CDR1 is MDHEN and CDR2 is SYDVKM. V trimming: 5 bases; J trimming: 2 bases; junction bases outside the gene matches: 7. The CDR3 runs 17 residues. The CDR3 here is CASSPGDRAAYNSPLHF. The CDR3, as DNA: TGTGCCAGCAGTCCTGGGGACAGGGCAGCCTATAATTCACCCCTCCACTTT. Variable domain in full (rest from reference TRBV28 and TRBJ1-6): DVKVTQSSRYLVKRTGEKVFLECVQDMDHENMFWYRQDPGLGLRLIYFSYDVKMKEKGDIPEGYSVSREKKERFSLILESASTNQTSMYLCASSPGDRAAYNSPLHFGNGTRLTVT.

The CDR3 here is CASSLTGEANYGYTF. DNA for the CDR3: TGTGCCAGTAGTTTAACAGGGGAAGCTAACTATGGCTACACCTTC. The gene calls are TRBV19 and TRBJ1-2; 7 bases align to TRBD1. There are 15 residues in the CDR3. Germline assignment: CDR1 LNHDA and CDR2 SQIVND (reference sequence). V gave up 5 bases and J gave up 0 bases; unmatched junction bases: 6. The whole variable domain, remainder taken from reference TRBV19 and TRBJ1-2, is DGGITQSPKYLFRKEGQNVTLSCEQNLNHDAMYWYRQDPGQGLRLIYYSQIVNDFQKGDIAEGYSVSREKKESFPLTVTSAQKNPTAFYLCASSLTGEANYGYTFGSGTRLTVV.

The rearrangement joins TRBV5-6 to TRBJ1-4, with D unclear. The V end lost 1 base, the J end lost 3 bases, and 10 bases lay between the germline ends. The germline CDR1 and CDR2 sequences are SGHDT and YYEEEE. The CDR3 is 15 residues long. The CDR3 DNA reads TGTGCCAGCAGCTTGATTGGGGAGGCTAATGAAAAACTGTTTTTT. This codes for CASSLIGEANEKLFF. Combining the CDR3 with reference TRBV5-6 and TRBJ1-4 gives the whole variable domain DAGVTQSPTHLIKTRGQQVTLRCSPKSGHDTVSWYQQALGQGPQFIFQYYEEEERQRGNFPDRFSGHQFPNYSSELNVNALLLGDSALYLCASSLIGEANEKLFFGSGTQLSVL.

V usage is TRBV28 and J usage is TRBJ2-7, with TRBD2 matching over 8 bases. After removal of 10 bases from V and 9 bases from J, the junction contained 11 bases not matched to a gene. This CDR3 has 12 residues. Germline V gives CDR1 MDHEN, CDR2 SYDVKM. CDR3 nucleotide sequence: TGTGCCACCTCATTCCCGGGAGGGGGGCAGTACTTC. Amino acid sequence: CATSFPGGGQYF.

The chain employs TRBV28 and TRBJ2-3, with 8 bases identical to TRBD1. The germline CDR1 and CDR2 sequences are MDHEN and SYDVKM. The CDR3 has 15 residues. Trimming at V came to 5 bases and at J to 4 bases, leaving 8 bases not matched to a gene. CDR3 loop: CASSPLTGASDTQYF. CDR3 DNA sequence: TGTGCCAGCAGTCCACTGACAGGGGCATCAGATACGCAGTATTTT.